This entry describes one TCR beta chain. After removal of 4 bases from V and 6 bases from J, the junction contained 9 bases not matched to a gene. CDR1 SGHVS and CDR2 FQNEAQ come from the germline V gene. The CDR3 is 15 residues long. MiXCR, run by TCRdb on the 5' RACE reads, gives a single entry per CDR3 protein. The table shows about 610,000 distinct CDR3 sequences, with 17% occurring only once. The data belong to a study of T-cell memory formation after mild COVID-19. The receptor was isolated from an adult woman who had mild COVID-19 (a few samples of this study predate the infection). Cell type and time point are not known. The sequenced sample was PBMCs or a T cell subset sorted from them (not recorded which). The chain combines TRBV7-8 with TRBJ2-1; the match to TRBD1 covers 7 bases. CDR3 protein: CASSSRQGGRNEQFF. The CDR3 coding sequence is TGTGCCAGCAGCTCCCGACAGGGTGGCCGCAATGAGCAGTTCTTC.